This T cell receptor beta chain emerged from a study of cytomegalovirus exposure and HLA in healthy donors. V gave up 6 bases and J gave up 3 bases; unmatched junction bases: 6. Germline V lookup: CDR1 MNHNY, CDR2 SVGAGI (reference sequence). The CDR3 sequence is 14 residues long. Sequencing used immunoSEQ multiplex PCR; TCRdb keeps in-frame clones, though not all of them. The data show about 84,000 clones, approximately 91% seen once. This clone was seen a handful of times. This TCR derives from a man under 40 in good health and CMV-seronegative. The chain joins TRBV6-6 to TRBJ2-7, with 9 bases identical to TRBD1. Sequenced: PBMCs. CDR3 bases: TGTGCCAGCAGCCAAACAGGGGGCCGCTACGAGCAGTACTTC. Translating gives CASSQTGGRYEQYF.